What follows are 28 T cell receptor beta chains derived from one specimen sequenced in a study of beta chain features in type 1 diabetes. Study findings and constraints: For Type 1 diabetes patients, all four CD4+ subsets carried TCRB CDR3s that were moderately but significantly shorter.

The entirety of the isolated RNA underwent reverse transcription, so expressed TCRB transcripts were sequenced. Profiling relied on immunoSEQ multiplex PCR, and the TCRdb table lists in-frame clones only, not all of them. Of 300,000 to 450,000 clones in the sample, around 10% are singletons; the top ten hold about 0.6%. What these receptors recognize is not known. Sequencing was done on a sample of central memory CD4+ T cells from blood. These receptor sequences come from a young man with type 1 diabetes.

The DNA of the CDR3 is TGTGCCAGCAGTCGACAGGGGGCGAGCAATCAGCCCCAGCATTTT. It encodes CASSRQGASNQPQHF. The gene calls are TRBV6-5 and TRBJ1-5; 10 bases are a match to TRBD1. After removal of 5 bases from V and 1 base from J, the junction contained 2 bases not matched to a gene. Germline loops: CDR1 MNHEY, CDR2 SVGAGI. The CDR3 loop spans 15 amino acids.

This chain joins TRBV7-2 and TRBJ2-7; D gene uncertain. Trimming removed 6 bases at V and 3 bases at J, with 15 bases between. Per the germline V gene, CDR1 is SGHTA and CDR2 is FQGNSA. The CDR3 runs 14 residues. The CDR3 nucleotides are TGTGCCAGCAGGGATAGAAACACTTTCTACGAGCAGTACTTC. Amino acid sequence: CASRDRNTFYEQYF.

This clone appeared a few times. V gene TRBV27 combines with J gene TRBJ2-5, with TRBD1 identical over 8 bases. With 11 bases clipped from V and 5 bases from J, the junction kept 10 bases outside the gene matches. Germline values: CDR1 MNHEY, CDR2 SMNVEV (reference sequence). The CDR3 is 13 residues long. CDR3 protein: CACGRGRLETQYF. As DNA, the CDR3 is TGTGCCTGTGGCAGGGGGCGATTGGAGACCCAGTACTTC.

This clone occurred a few times. This chain connects TRBV28 to TRBJ2-2; D uncertain. Germline V gives CDR1 MDHEN, CDR2 SYDVKM. V was pared by 7 bases and J by 1 base, with 7 bases between. The CDR3 has 13 residues. The CDR3 DNA sequence: TGTGCCAGCATTATGGGGAACACCGGGGAGCTGTTTTTT. This encodes CASIMGNTGELFF.

This clone was observed a handful of times. V usage is TRBV7-3 and J usage is TRBJ2-7, with unresolved D. CDR3 length: 11 residues. V was pared by 5 bases and J by 3 bases, with 5 bases between. Germline V gives CDR1 SGHTA, CDR2 FQGTGA. CDR3 in DNA: TGTGCCAGCAGCGTAAACTACGAGCAGTACTTC. Protein product: CASSVNYEQYF. Looking up the rest from reference TRBV7-3 and TRBJ2-7 gives the full variable domain: GAGVSQTPSNKVTEKGKYVELRCDPISGHTALYWYRQSLGQGPEFLIYFQGTGAADDSGLPNDRFFAVRPEGSVSTLKIQRTERGDSAVYLCASSVNYEQYFGPGTRLTVT.

A few counts support this clone. The V call is TRBV18, the J call TRBJ1-4; maybe TRBD1 (5 bases). CDR1 is KGHSH, CDR2 LQKENI, per germline. Trimming removed 5 bases at V and 2 bases at J, with 15 bases between. The CDR3 covers 16 residues. CDR3 region: CASSVGTPATNEKLFF. The CDR3 DNA reads TGTGCCAGCTCAGTAGGGACCCCAGCGACTAATGAAAAACTGTTTTTT.

This sequence joins TRBV5-1 and TRBJ1-1, with D perhaps TRBD1 (6 bases). From germline, CDR1 is SGHRS and CDR2 YFSETQ. Trimming took off 3 bases at V and 1 base at J, with 10 bases between the two ends. The CDR3 runs 14 residues. CDR3 nucleotides: TGCGCCAGCAGCTCGGGACATACGAACACTGAAGCTTTCTTT. Translated: CASSSGHTNTEAFF.

This clone was detected only a few times. V usage is TRBV28 and J usage is TRBJ2-7, with 9 nucleotides matching TRBD2. The CDR3 has 15 amino acids. Germline V gene sequence: CDR1 MDHEN, CDR2 SYDVKM. The trim removed 1 base at V and 2 bases at J, leaving 3 bases unmatched. The CDR3 region is CASSLSVAGAYEQYF. In DNA, the CDR3 is TGTGCCAGCAGTTTATCCGTAGCGGGAGCCTACGAGCAGTACTTC.

In this sample, this clone turned up a few times. The chain has TRBV2 and TRBJ2-1; 9 bases are a match to TRBD2. This CDR3 is built from 16 residues. Per the germline V gene, CDR1 is SNHLY and CDR2 is FYNNEI. The V segment lost 5 bases and the J segment 7 bases; nucleotides outside the gene matches: 12. In nucleotides, the CDR3 is TGTGCCAGCAGTTTCCTTTTAGCGGGAGACGGTAATGAGCAGTTCTTC. This gives the protein CASSFLLAGDGNEQFF. The full variable domain, its missing parts supplied by reference TRBV2 and TRBJ2-1, is EPEVTQTPSHQVTQMGQEVILRCVPISNHLYFYWYRQILGQKVEFLVSFYNNEISEKSEIFDDQFSVERPDGSNFTLKIRSTKLEDSAMYFCASSFLLAGDGNEQFFGPGTRLTVL.

The table lists this clone with a few counts. The chain couples TRBV10-3 to TRBJ2-2, with 7 bases that match TRBD1. J gave up 0 bases and V 10 bases, and 8 bases lay outside the gene matches. The CDR3 is made up of 15 amino acids. Germline loops: CDR1 ENHRY, CDR2 SYGVKD. The CDR3 coding sequence is TGTGCCAGCAGCCTGGACAGGTCGAACACCGGGGAGCTGTTTTTT. Protein: CASSLDRSNTGELFF.

J is TRBJ2-1 and V is TRBV27, with D tentatively TRBD2 (5 bases). CDR3 length equals 13 residues. CDR1 and CDR2 from the germline V gene are MNHEY and SMNVEV (reference sequence). Trimming cost V 6 bases and J 5 bases, with 11 bases left between them. Here the CDR3 reads CASRPGIHNEQFF. The CDR3 nucleotides read TGTGCCAGCAGGCCCGGGATCCACAATGAGCAGTTCTTC.

The V call is TRBV14, the J call TRBJ2-1; tentatively, D is TRBD2 (5 bases). Germline lookup yields CDR1 SGHDN and CDR2 FVKESK. The CDR3 runs 17 residues. The ends were cut back, 2 bases at V and 4 bases at J, with 18 bases in the middle. The CDR3 sequence: CASSQSLRVEGYNEQFF. The CDR3 DNA follows: TGTGCCAGCAGCCAAAGCTTAAGGGTAGAGGGATACAATGAGCAGTTCTTC.

The chain is built from TRBV6-1 and TRBJ2-2; TRBD1 is a possible D gene (5 bases). V lost 2 bases and J 4 bases, leaving 11 bases between the germline ends. Germline V CDR1 and CDR2: MNHNS, SASEGT. The CDR3 is made up of 15 amino acids. The CDR3 DNA sequence: TGTGCCAGCAGTGAACAGGGTACCGGCACCGGGGAGCTGTTTTTT. Its protein is CASSEQGTGTGELFF.

The genes are TRBV25-1 and TRBJ1-4, with no clear D. Trimming pared 2 bases from V and 2 bases from J, leaving 9 bases between. The CDR3 length is 15 residues. The germline V gene encodes CDR1 MGHDK and CDR2 SYGVNS. CDR3 loop: CASSEGWKTNEKLFF. DNA of the CDR3: TGTGCCAGCAGTGAAGGTTGGAAGACTAATGAAAAACTGTTTTTT.

The chain links TRBV27 to TRBJ2-3, with 8 bases lining up with TRBD2. Per germline, CDR1 MNHEY and CDR2 SMNVEV (reference sequence). This CDR3 is 16 amino acids long. Trimming took 7 bases from V and 3 from J; bases not matched to a gene: 12. The chain's CDR3 is CASTSIQAGVTDTQYF. The DNA for the CDR3 is TGTGCCAGCACCAGCATCCAAGCGGGAGTGACAGATACGCAGTATTTT.

This clone has a count of ten or more. The V gene is TRBV10-3, the J gene TRBJ2-7; D is ambiguous. The CDR3 is 12 residues long. The V end was cut by 2 bases, the J end by 4 bases, with 6 bases between. Germline V lookup: CDR1 ENHRY, CDR2 SYGVKD. The CDR3 reads CAISERSYEQYF. The CDR3 DNA reads as TGTGCCATCAGTGAGCGGAGTTACGAGCAGTACTTC.

A few counts support this clone. This chain links TRBV30 with TRBJ1-3; no definite D call. The CDR3 totals 16 residues. Trimming pared 0 bases from V and 4 bases from J, leaving 16 bases between. Per the germline V gene, CDR1 is GTSNPN and CDR2 is SVGIG (reference sequence). This CDR3 is CAWSVGGTDGGNTIYF. CDR3 sequence (DNA): TGTGCCTGGAGTGTGGGAGGAACTGATGGCGGAAACACCATATATTTT.

The chain recombines TRBV2 with TRBJ1-5; D is uncertain. V lost 8 bases to trimming and J lost 0 bases, with 5 bases between them. The CDR3 covers 12 residues. The germline V gene encodes CDR1 SNHLY and CDR2 FYNNEI. Here the CDR3 reads CASENSNQPQHF. Written as DNA, the CDR3 is TGTGCCAGCGAGAATAGCAATCAGCCCCAGCATTTT. The full variable domain, completed using reference TRBV2 and TRBJ1-5, is EPEVTQTPSHQVTQMGQEVILRCVPISNHLYFYWYRQILGQKVEFLVSFYNNEISEKSEIFDDQFSVERPDGSNFTLKIRSTKLEDSAMYFCASENSNQPQHFGDGTRLSIL.

This clone came up a few times. The rearrangement joins TRBV29-1 to TRBJ2-1; D might be TRBD1 or TRBD2, each matching 6 bases. V was pared by 5 bases and J by 1 base, with 12 bases between. This CDR3 is built from 14 residues. CDR1 and CDR2 from the germline V gene are SQVTM and ANQGSEA. This CDR3 reads CSVSKGGSYNEQFF. The CDR3 nucleotides are TGCAGCGTTAGCAAGGGGGGATCCTACAATGAGCAGTTCTTC.

This clone was observed a few times. The chain carries TRBV30 and TRBJ1-2; 7 bases match TRBD1. This CDR3 is 16 amino acids long. The germline V gene has CDR1 GTSNPN and CDR2 SVGIG (reference sequence). V gave up 1 base and J gave up 1 base; unmatched junction bases: 9. The CDR3 DNA sequence: TGTGCCTGGAGTGGAAAGGGACAGCTTTTTAACTATGGCTACACCTTC. Protein: CAWSGKGQLFNYGYTF.

This clone has a count of ten or more. V and J are TRBV6-7 and TRBJ2-7; D call uncertain. TRBV6-7 is an open reading frame whose function is uncertain. The V gene lost 0 bases and the J gene lost 0 bases, with 12 bases spanning the gap. CDR3 length: 16 residues. CDR3 sequence (DNA): TGTGCCAGCAGTTACTCGAACGGAGACACCTCCTACGAGCAGTACTTC. Protein sequence: CASSYSNGDTSYEQYF.

As regards this clone: Other DNA sequences in this specimen translate into the identical CDR3. The chain is built from TRBV6-5 and TRBJ1-1, with D uncertain. The germline V gene encodes CDR1 MNHEY and CDR2 SVGAGI. The CDR3 runs to 13 residues. V lost 2 bases and J 1 base, leaving 5 bases between the germline ends. CDR3 bases: TGTGCCAGCAGTTACAGGCAGAACACTGAAGCTTTCTTT. This encodes CASSYRQNTEAFF.

This chain connects TRBV27 to TRBJ2-1, with TRBD2 identical over 10 bases. Germline values: CDR1 MNHEY, CDR2 SMNVEV (reference sequence). V gave up 6 bases and J gave up 8 bases; unmatched junction bases: 13. CDR3 length: 16 residues. Here the CDR3 DNA reads TGTGCCAGCAGGTACAGCGGGAGGGCCCAGGGTGATGAGCAGTTCTTC. Its protein product is CASRYSGRAQGDEQFF.

The rearrangement joins TRBV11-2 to TRBJ1-1; 8 positions agree with TRBD1. The trim removed 0 bases at V and 3 bases at J, leaving 3 bases unmatched. Germline CDR1 and CDR2: SGHAT and FQNNGV. The CDR3 spans 15 residues. DNA for the CDR3: TGTGCCAGCAGCTTAGAGCCAGGGGGCTACACTGAAGCTTTCTTT. This translates into CASSLEPGGYTEAFF.

This clone was seen a handful of times. The J gene is TRBJ2-1, the V gene TRBV18; either TRBD1 or TRBD2 may fit D (5 bases each). Germline CDR1 is KGHSH and CDR2 is LQKENI. This CDR3 comprises 14 residues. The V end was cut by 6 bases, the J end by 4 bases, with 13 bases between. The DNA for the CDR3 is TGTGCCAGCTCGTCCACAGGAGGATACAATGAGCAGTTCTTC. Protein: CASSSTGGYNEQFF. Variable domain in full (rest from reference TRBV18 and TRBJ2-1): NAGVMQNPRHLVRRRGQEARLRCSPMKGHSHVYWYRQLPEEGLKFMVYLQKENIIDESGMPKERFSAEFPKEGPSILRIQQVVRGDSAAYFCASSSTGGYNEQFFGPGTRLTVL.

The J gene is TRBJ2-1, the V gene TRBV7-9; D could derive from TRBD1 or TRBD2 (5 bases each). The CDR3 has 14 residues. Between the trimmed V and J ends, which lost 5 bases and 10 bases, there was a span of 18 bases. In germline, CDR1 is SEHNR, CDR2 FQNEAQ (reference sequence). The chain's CDR3 is CASSRDPSSWEQFF. CDR3 DNA sequence: TGTGCCAGCAGCCGGGACCCTTCGTCCTGGGAGCAGTTCTTC.

The CDR3: CASSVGGHQETQYF. In DNA form, the CDR3 reads TGTGCCAGCAGCGTAGGGGGCCACCAAGAGACCCAGTACTTC. The chain is built from TRBV9 and TRBJ2-5, with D tentatively TRBD1 (5 bases). The CDR3 is 14 amino acids. V was shortened by 0 bases and J by 0 bases, with 6 bases between the two germline ends. Germline CDR1 SGDLS, CDR2 YYNGEE.

A few counts support this clone. The CDR3 here is CASSLWASSLGNQPQHF. CDR3 DNA: TGTGCCAGCAGCTTGTGGGCAAGCAGCTTAGGGAATCAGCCCCAGCATTTT. The genes are TRBV7-8 and TRBJ1-5; no reliable D call. Germline V gene sequence: CDR1 SGHVS, CDR2 FQNEAQ. This CDR3 has 17 amino acids. Trimming stripped 3 bases from V and 4 bases from J, with 19 bases between.